This TCR beta chain was sequenced for a study of OX40 agonist ivuxolimab in advanced cancers. Study at large: The study treated patients with ivuxolimab, an agonistic anti-OX40 (CD134) antibody. Earlier anti-PD-1, anti-PD-L1 or anti-CTLA-4 therapy was permitted; around 40% had received some.

As regards this clone: Its antigen is as yet unknown.

Study-wide results and limits: Nonresponders, in some cases, also had low normalized T-cell clonal expansion.

The table came from immunoSEQ multiplex PCR; TCRdb's copy has only in-frame clones and leaves some out. This repertoire shows about 49,000 clones, nearly 80% found once; its top ten account for approximately 2.3%. V lost 0 bases to trimming and J lost 2 bases, with 7 bases between them. Germline CDR1 is SGHVS and CDR2 is FNYEAQ. This CDR3 region has 15 residues. The sample in question was CD4+ or CD8+ T cells sorted from blood, obtained in a trial of the OX40 agonist ivuxolimab. The gene calls are TRBV7-6 and TRBJ1-4, with a tentative D call TRBD1 (5 bases). This clonotype was obtained from an adult with an advanced solid tumor such as melanoma, head and neck, liver or kidney cancer. DNA for the CDR3: TGTGCCAGCAGCTTAGCGGGGGGGACTAATGAAAAACTGTTTTTT. Encoded protein: CASSLAGGTNEKLFF.